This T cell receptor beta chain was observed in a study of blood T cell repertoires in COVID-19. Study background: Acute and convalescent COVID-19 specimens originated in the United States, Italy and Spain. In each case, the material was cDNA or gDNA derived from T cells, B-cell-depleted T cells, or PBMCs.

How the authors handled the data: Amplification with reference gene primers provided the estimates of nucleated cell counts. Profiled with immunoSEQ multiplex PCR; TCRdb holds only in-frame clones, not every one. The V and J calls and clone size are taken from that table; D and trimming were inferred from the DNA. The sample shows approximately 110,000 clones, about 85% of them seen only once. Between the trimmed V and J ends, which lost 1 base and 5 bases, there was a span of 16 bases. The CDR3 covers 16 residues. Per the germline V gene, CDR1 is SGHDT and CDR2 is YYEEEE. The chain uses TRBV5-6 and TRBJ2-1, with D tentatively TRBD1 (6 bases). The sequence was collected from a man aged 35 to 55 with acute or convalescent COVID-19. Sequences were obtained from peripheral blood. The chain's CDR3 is CASSLRAGQFNNEQFF. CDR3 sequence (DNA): TGTGCCAGCAGCTTGCGGGCCGGACAGTTCAACAATGAGCAGTTCTTC. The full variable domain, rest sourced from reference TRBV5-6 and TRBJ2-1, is DAGVTQSPTHLIKTRGQQVTLRCSPKSGHDTVSWYQQALGQGPQFIFQYYEEEERQRGNFPDRFSGHQFPNYSSELNVNALLLGDSALYLCASSLRAGQFNNEQFFGPGTRLTVL.